This T cell receptor (beta chain) was identified in a study of T cell repertoires in cytomegalovirus infection. Study in general: Through public TCR beta signatures, both CMV infection and matching HLA type were indicated. Whole-study results and caveats: CMV-specific TCR beta clonotypes restricted by HLA-C dominated the ex vivo response. Identification of carriers of CMV plus the relevant HLA was achieved through cumulative public TCR beta family frequency.

TCRdb analysed the reads with MiXCR anew, one entry per CDR3 protein. The top ten clones hold approximately 10% of a sample with 300,000 to 450,000 distinct CDR3 sequences, 18% of them seen once. Trimming cost V 5 bases and J 7 bases, with 14 bases left between them. The CDR3 is 13 amino acids. Germline V gene data show CDR1 as SGHVS and CDR2 as FQNEAQ. This clonotype has a count of ten or more. Its antigen is unknown. Sequencing was carried out using PBMCs. This sequence joins TRBV7-8 and TRBJ1-1; the D is unclear. The TCR was taken from a human donor in good health (CMV status not recorded). Some clones in this sample may be carry-over from other donors' samples. The DNA of the CDR3 is TGTGCCAGCAGCCCCAGCCTTTTTGTTGAAGCTTTCTTT. It encodes CASSPSLFVEAFF.